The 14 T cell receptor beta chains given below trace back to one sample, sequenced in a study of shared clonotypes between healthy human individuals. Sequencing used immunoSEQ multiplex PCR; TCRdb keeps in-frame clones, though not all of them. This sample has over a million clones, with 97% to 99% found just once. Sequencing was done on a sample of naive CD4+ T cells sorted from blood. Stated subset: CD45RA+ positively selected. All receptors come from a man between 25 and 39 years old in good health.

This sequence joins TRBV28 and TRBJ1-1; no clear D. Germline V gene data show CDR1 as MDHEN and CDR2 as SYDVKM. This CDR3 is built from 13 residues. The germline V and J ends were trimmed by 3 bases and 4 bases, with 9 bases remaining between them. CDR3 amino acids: CASSLPQGTEAFF. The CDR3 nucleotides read TGTGCCAGCAGTTTGCCGCAAGGCACTGAAGCTTTCTTT.

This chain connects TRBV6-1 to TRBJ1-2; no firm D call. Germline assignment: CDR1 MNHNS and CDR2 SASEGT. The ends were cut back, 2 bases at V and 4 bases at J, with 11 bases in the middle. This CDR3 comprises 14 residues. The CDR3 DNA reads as TGTGCCAGCAGTGAAAGCCTAACGGTCTATGGCTACACCTTC. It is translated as CASSESLTVYGYTF.

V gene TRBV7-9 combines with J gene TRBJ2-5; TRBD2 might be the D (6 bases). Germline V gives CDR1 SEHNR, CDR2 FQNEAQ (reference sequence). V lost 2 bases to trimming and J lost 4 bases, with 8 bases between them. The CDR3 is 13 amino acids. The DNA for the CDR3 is TGTGCCAGCAGCTTAAGGGACTCAGAGACCCAGTACTTC. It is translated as CASSLRDSETQYF.

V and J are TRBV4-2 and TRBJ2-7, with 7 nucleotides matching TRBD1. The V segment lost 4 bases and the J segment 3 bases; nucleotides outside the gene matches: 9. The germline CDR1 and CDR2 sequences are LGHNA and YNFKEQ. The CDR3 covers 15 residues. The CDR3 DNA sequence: TGTGCCAGCAGCCCCTCACCGACAGGGAACTACGAGCAGTACTTC. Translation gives CASSPSPTGNYEQYF.

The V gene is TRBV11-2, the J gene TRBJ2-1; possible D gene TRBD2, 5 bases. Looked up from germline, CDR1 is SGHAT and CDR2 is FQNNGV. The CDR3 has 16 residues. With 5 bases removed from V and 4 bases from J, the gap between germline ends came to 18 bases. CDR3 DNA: TGTGCCAGCAGCAAATACTCGGGATCTGGTTACAATGAGCAGTTCTTC. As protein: CASSKYSGSGYNEQFF.

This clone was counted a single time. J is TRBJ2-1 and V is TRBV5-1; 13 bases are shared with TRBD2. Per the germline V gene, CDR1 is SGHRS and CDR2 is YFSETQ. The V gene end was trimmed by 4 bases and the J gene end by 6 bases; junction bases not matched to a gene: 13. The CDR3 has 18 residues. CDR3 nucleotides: TGCGCCAGCAGCCCGACTAGCGGGAGGACAGCTAACCTCAATGAGCAGTTCTTC. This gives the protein CASSPTSGRTANLNEQFF.

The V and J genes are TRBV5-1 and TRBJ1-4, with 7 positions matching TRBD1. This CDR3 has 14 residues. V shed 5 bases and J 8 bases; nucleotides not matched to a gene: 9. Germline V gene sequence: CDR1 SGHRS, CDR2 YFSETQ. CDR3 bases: TGCGCCAGCAGGAGAGACAGGGTAGAAGAAAAACTGTTTTTT. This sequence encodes CASRRDRVEEKLFF.

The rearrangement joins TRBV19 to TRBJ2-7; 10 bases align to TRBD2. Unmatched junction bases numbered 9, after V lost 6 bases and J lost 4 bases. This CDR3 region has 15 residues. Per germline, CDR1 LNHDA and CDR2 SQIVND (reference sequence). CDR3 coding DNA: TGTGCCAGTAGGTGGAGGGCTAGCGGGAGTTACGAGCAGTACTTC. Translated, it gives CASRWRASGSYEQYF. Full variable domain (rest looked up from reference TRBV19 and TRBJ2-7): DGGITQSPKYLFRKEGQNVTLSCEQNLNHDAMYWYRQDPGQGLRLIYYSQIVNDFQKGDIAEGYSVSREKKESFPLTVTSAQKNPTAFYLCASRWRASGSYEQYFGPGTRLTVT.

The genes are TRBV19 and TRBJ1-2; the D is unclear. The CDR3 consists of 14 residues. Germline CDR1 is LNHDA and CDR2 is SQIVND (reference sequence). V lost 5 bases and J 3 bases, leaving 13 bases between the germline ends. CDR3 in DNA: TGTGCCAGTAGTGCTTGGACGGCAGACTATGGCTACACCTTC. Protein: CASSAWTADYGYTF.

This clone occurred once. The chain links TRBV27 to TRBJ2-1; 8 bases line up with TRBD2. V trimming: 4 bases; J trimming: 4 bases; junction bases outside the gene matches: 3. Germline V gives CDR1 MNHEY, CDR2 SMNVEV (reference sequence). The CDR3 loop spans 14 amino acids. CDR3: CASSWGGRYNEQFF. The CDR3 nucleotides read TGTGCCAGCAGTTGGGGCGGGAGGTACAATGAGCAGTTCTTC.

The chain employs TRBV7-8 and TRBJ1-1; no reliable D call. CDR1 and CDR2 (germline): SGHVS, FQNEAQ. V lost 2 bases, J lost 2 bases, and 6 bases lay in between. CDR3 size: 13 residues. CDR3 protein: CASSLTINTEAFF. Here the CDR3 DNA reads TGTGCCAGCAGCTTAACGATCAACACTGAAGCTTTCTTT.

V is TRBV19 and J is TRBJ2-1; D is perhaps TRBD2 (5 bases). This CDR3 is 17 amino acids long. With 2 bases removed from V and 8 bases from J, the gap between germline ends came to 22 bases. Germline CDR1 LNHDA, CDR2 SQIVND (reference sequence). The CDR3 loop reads CASSIPRTWELVDEQFF. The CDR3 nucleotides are TGTGCCAGTAGTATACCTAGGACTTGGGAGTTGGTCGATGAGCAGTTCTTC.

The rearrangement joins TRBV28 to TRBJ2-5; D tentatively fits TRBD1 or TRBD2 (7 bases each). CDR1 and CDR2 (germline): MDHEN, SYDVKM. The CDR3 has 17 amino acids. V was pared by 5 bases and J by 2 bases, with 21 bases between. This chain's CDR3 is CASSRDRGRGLQETQYF. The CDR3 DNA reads TGTGCCAGCAGTCGGGACAGAGGGAGGGGATTACAAGAGACCCAGTACTTC.

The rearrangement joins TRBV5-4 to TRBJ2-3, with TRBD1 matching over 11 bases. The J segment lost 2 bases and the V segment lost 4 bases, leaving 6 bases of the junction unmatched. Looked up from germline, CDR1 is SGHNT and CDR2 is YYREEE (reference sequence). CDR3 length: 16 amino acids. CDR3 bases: TGTGCCAGCAGCGTCGGGACAGGGGGATACACAGATACGCAGTATTTT. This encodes CASSVGTGGYTDTQYF.